The 10 T cell receptor beta chains given below trace back to one sample, sequenced in a study of T cell responses to AZD1222 COVID-19 vaccine (dated by TCRdb to 2020 to 2023). Preparation of the library involved the immunoSEQ multiplex PCR assay. TCRdb's version of the immuneACCESS table is confined to in-frame rearrangements and falls short of the full clone set. An unresolved V gene accounts for under half of the shortfall where checked; the remainder is of unknown origin. The sample table lists 90,000 to 150,000 clones, over 75% of them with a count of one. The ten largest clones add up to approximately 1.3% of the sample. Read against the paper, the sample's time point label means: baseline before first vaccination. The source was peripheral blood, collected on day 0 of AZD1222 vaccination. The receptor set was obtained from an adult in good health.

With regard to this clone: Other DNA sequences in this specimen translate into the identical CDR3. The chain couples TRBV7-9 to TRBJ1-4; D is unclear. The CDR3 covers 16 residues. Germline loops: CDR1 SEHNR, CDR2 FQNEAQ (reference sequence). V lost 5 bases, J lost 0 bases, and 13 bases lay in between. CDR3: CASSLRVSATNEKLFF. Here the CDR3 DNA reads TGTGCCAGCAGCCTAAGGGTTTCCGCAACTAATGAAAAACTGTTTTTT.

The V call is TRBV11-2, the J call TRBJ1-1, with unresolved D. Germline CDR1 and CDR2: SGHAT and FQNNGV. The CDR3 spans 18 residues. Trimming removed 1 base at V and 0 bases at J, with 18 bases between. This chain's CDR3 is CASSLGHTGKRMNTEAFF. The CDR3 bases are TGTGCCAGCAGCTTAGGGCATACGGGAAAGAGGATGAACACTGAAGCTTTCTTT.

V and J are TRBV5-6 and TRBJ1-1; D may be TRBD1 (5 bases). Deletions cut 6 bases from V and 4 bases from J, with 13 bases between. CDR1 SGHDT and CDR2 YYEEEE come from the germline V gene. The CDR3 consists of 13 residues. In nucleotides, the CDR3 is TGTGCCAGCAATATGGTCGGGGGCACTGAAGCTTTCTTT. This translates into CASNMVGGTEAFF.

This clone was observed a single time. The genes are TRBV12-3 or TRBV12-4 and TRBJ1-5; weak D call: TRBD1 (6 bases). The CDR3 extends over 13 amino acids. V was trimmed by 6 bases and J by 6 bases, leaving 12 bases between them. In nucleotides, the CDR3 is TGTGCCAGCAGCTTCGGACAGACTCAGCCCCAGCATTTT. Protein sequence: CASSFGQTQPQHF.

CDR3 protein: CASRGAGNTIYF. The CDR3 DNA reads as TGTGCCAGCAGGGGGGCTGGAAACACCATATATTTT. V usage is TRBV19 and J usage is TRBJ1-3, with TRBD1 matching 7 bases. Germline CDR1 and CDR2: LNHDA and SQIVND (reference sequence). The ends lost 9 bases at V and 2 bases at J; junction bases unmatched: 1. The CDR3 extends over 12 amino acids.

The chain couples TRBV6-1 to TRBJ2-7, with 7 bases lining up with TRBD1. Germline assignment: CDR1 MNHNS and CDR2 SASEGT. The CDR3 sequence is 15 residues long. With V trimmed by 4 bases and J by 2 bases, 8 bases remained unmatched. The CDR3 DNA is TGTGCCAGCAGTGCCTACAGGGGTCTGACCTACGAGCAGTACTTC. Translation gives CASSAYRGLTYEQYF.

This clone was observed once. The chain joins TRBV5-1 to TRBJ1-1; D may be TRBD1 (5 bases). Germline-derived CDR1 and CDR2 are SGHRS and YFSETQ. CDR3 length equals 15 residues. Trimming left V 4 bases short and J 0 bases short, with 13 bases between. The CDR3 here is CASSPSTGVNTEAFF. The CDR3 nucleotides read TGCGCCAGCAGCCCGTCAACAGGAGTGAACACTGAAGCTTTCTTT. The full variable domain, with the rest looked up from reference TRBV5-1 and TRBJ1-1, is KAGVTQTPRYLIKTRGQQVTLSCSPISGHRSVSWYQQTPGQGLQFLFEYFSETQRNKGNFPGRFSGRQFSNSRSEMNVSTLELGDSALYLCASSPSTGVNTEAFFGQGTRLTVV.

This clone was counted once. The chain has TRBV10-1 and TRBJ2-7; maybe TRBD1 (5 bases). This CDR3 has 14 residues. Per germline, CDR1 WNHNN and CDR2 SYGVQD (reference sequence). V was pared by 3 bases and J by 5 bases, with 14 bases between. CDR3 amino acids: CASSDGQVLNEQYF. CDR3 DNA: TGCGCCAGCAGTGACGGACAAGTTCTAAACGAGCAGTACTTC.

The gene calls are TRBV2 and TRBJ1-6; 7 bases match TRBD1. Germline CDR1 reads SNHLY; CDR2 reads FYNNEI. The CDR3 sequence is 15 residues long. J gave up 10 bases and V 5 bases, and 11 bases lay outside the gene matches. This CDR3 reads CASSPREGARSPLHF. The CDR3 coding sequence is TGTGCCAGCAGTCCCAGGGAGGGGGCGAGGTCACCCCTCCACTTT.

The rearrangement joins TRBV4-1 to TRBJ1-1; D uncertain. Looked up from germline, CDR1 is MGHRA and CDR2 is YSYEKL. CDR3 length: 18 amino acids. Trimming cost V 0 bases and J 0 bases, with 17 bases left between them. The CDR3 loop reads CASSQDPISGDMNTEAFF. CDR3 in DNA: TGCGCCAGCAGCCAAGATCCCATATCCGGAGACATGAACACTGAAGCTTTCTTT.